These 14 T cell receptor beta chains came from one sample sequenced in a study of naive and memory T cell subsets. Study findings and constraints: A few larger clonotypes appeared in naive repertoires, especially CD8, possibly memory cells re-expressing CD45RA.

No antigen is known for these receptors. Both TRBC1 and TRBC2 were covered by a beta constant-region primer of two equimolar oligonucleotides. The ligated cDNA underwent four PCR rounds using SP2 and nested alpha and beta constant-region primers. TCRdb redid the calling of the UMI-ligation and nested PCR reads with MiXCR, one entry per CDR3 protein. This sample has approximately 100,000 distinct CDR3 sequences; roughly 14% occur once, and the top ten carry 2.8%. Sequencing was performed on naive CD8+ T cells from blood. These receptors originate from a human donor in good health.

This clonotype occurred many times. The V call is TRBV5-6, the J call TRBJ2-2; the D gene is possibly TRBD1 (6 bases). This CDR3 has 15 residues. Trimming removed 2 bases from V and 7 bases from J, with 15 bases in between. Germline V gives CDR1 SGHDT, CDR2 YYEEEE. This CDR3 is CASSFNRDEGGELFF. Written as DNA, the CDR3 is TGTGCCAGCAGCTTTAACAGGGACGAGGGCGGGGAGCTGTTTTTT.

This clonotype was counted between two and nine times. CDR3 residues: CASSYGQGIAEAFF. The DNA of the CDR3 is TGTGCCAGCAGTTACGGACAGGGGATCGCTGAAGCTTTCTTT. The genes are TRBV28 and TRBJ1-1; 9 bases fit TRBD1. This CDR3 contains 14 residues. Germline V gene lookup returns CDR1 MDHEN and CDR2 SYDVKM. With V trimmed by 4 bases and J by 6 bases, 6 bases remained unmatched.

This sequence joins TRBV12-3 or TRBV12-4 and TRBJ2-7, with D possibly being TRBD1 (6 bases). V shed 2 bases and J shed 3 bases, with 29 bases lying between them. The CDR3 spans 20 residues. The CDR3 sequence is CASSLRGQQGVIPGHYEQYF. DNA of the CDR3: TGTGCCAGCAGTTTAAGGGGTCAGCAGGGCGTAATACCGGGACACTACGAGCAGTACTTC.

The rearrangement uses TRBV7-6 and TRBJ2-5, with D maybe TRBD2 (5 bases). CDR1 is SGHVS, CDR2 FNYEAQ, per germline. The V and J ends lost 1 base and 5 bases respectively, with 20 bases between them. The CDR3 runs to 17 residues. CDR3 bases: TGTGCCAGCAGCTTAGTCGGGTATCGGGGAATTGAGGAGACCCAGTACTTC. Translating gives CASSLVGYRGIEETQYF.

The chain has TRBV28 and TRBJ2-5; 9 bases are shared with TRBD2. The germline V gene encodes CDR1 MDHEN and CDR2 SYDVKM. V dropped 4 bases and J dropped 5; count of bases not matched to a gene: 8. CDR3 length equals 15 residues. The CDR3 nucleotides read TGTGCCAGCAGTTCACTTAGCGGGGGCAAGGAGACCCAGTACTTC. Its protein is CASSSLSGGKETQYF.

The chain has TRBV4-2 and TRBJ2-7, with a weak D call TRBD1 (6 bases). Trimming took 2 bases from V and 3 from J, leaving 14 bases between them. Germline CDR1 is LGHNA and CDR2 is YNFKEQ. The CDR3 contains 15 residues. This chain's CDR3 is CASSQLNGTNYEQYF. The CDR3 DNA sequence: TGTGCCAGCAGCCAATTGAACGGGACAAACTACGAGCAGTACTTC.

There are a few counts of this clonotype. This chain uses TRBV6-2 or TRBV6-3 with TRBJ1-6, with TRBD1 matching over 9 bases. The CDR3 is 14 residues long. V lost 6 bases and J lost 6; bases outside the gene matches: 3. Germline CDR1 MNHEY, CDR2 SVGEGT. The CDR3 loop reads CASRWTGVNSPLHF. For the CDR3, the DNA is TGTGCCAGCAGATGGACAGGGGTTAATTCACCCCTCCACTTT.

The rearrangement links TRBV4-3 to TRBJ1-5, with 8 positions matching TRBD1. After removal of 4 bases from V and 7 bases from J, the junction contained 6 bases not matched to a gene. Germline CDR1 reads LGHNA; CDR2 reads YSLEER. CDR3 size: 14 residues. The CDR3 DNA follows: TGCGCCAGCAGCCTAGGACAGGGCCACCAGCCCCAGCATTTT. Translation gives CASSLGQGHQPQHF.

The sample holds a few counts of this clonotype. This sequence joins TRBV15 and TRBJ1-6, with D tentatively TRBD1 (5 bases). CDR1 and CDR2 (germline): LNHNV, YYDKDF (reference sequence). This CDR3 has 12 residues. Trimming shortened V by 9 bases and J by 7 bases, and 10 bases separated the two germline ends. In nucleotides, the CDR3 is TGTGCCACGGGACGGCTGAATTCACCCCTCCACTTT. Translating gives CATGRLNSPLHF.

This clonotype was observed many times. The gene calls are TRBV4-2 and TRBJ2-7; 9 nucleotides agree with TRBD1. This CDR3 is built from 16 residues. V gave up 1 base and J gave up 3 bases; unmatched junction bases: 7. Per germline, CDR1 LGHNA and CDR2 YNFKEQ. The CDR3 is CASSQVSTGGSYEQYF. The DNA of the CDR3 is TGTGCCAGCAGCCAAGTCTCAACAGGGGGCAGCTACGAGCAGTACTTC.

This clonotype was observed a handful of times. This chain links TRBV7-8 with TRBJ2-2, with 8 nucleotides matching TRBD1. This CDR3 region has 15 residues. The ends lost 3 bases at V and 4 bases at J; junction bases unmatched: 4. Germline V lookup: CDR1 SGHVS, CDR2 FQNEAQ. CDR3: CASSFAQGATGELFF. CDR3 coding DNA: TGTGCCAGCAGCTTCGCGCAGGGGGCCACCGGGGAGCTGTTTTTT.

This clonotype was seen at least ten times. V and J are TRBV4-2 and TRBJ2-1; D unresolved. The CDR3 is 13 residues long. Germline CDR1 LGHNA, CDR2 YNFKEQ. Trimming pared 0 bases from V and 4 bases from J, leaving 4 bases between. The chain's CDR3 is CASSQEDYNEQFF. In nucleotides, the CDR3 is TGTGCCAGCAGCCAAGAAGATTACAATGAGCAGTTCTTC.

In this sample, this clonotype turned up a few times. The chain has TRBV4-1 and TRBJ2-7, with unresolved D. The CDR3 totals 13 residues. The V end was cut by 0 bases, the J end by 6 bases, with 9 bases between. CDR1 is MGHRA and CDR2 is YSYEKL in the germline V gene. CDR3 nucleotides: TGCGCCAGCAGCCAAGATAAGGGTGGCGAGCAGTACTTC. Protein sequence: CASSQDKGGEQYF.

V usage is TRBV7-9 and J usage is TRBJ2-7, with a tentative D call TRBD2 (5 bases). This CDR3 is built from 15 residues. Trimming took 1 base from V and 6 from J, leaving 16 bases between them. Germline assignment: CDR1 SEHNR and CDR2 FQNEAQ (reference sequence). CDR3 protein: CASSLVARPAGEQYF. The DNA of the CDR3 is TGTGCCAGCAGCTTAGTGGCCAGGCCCGCGGGCGAGCAGTACTTC.